Listed here is a single T cell receptor beta chain. Using immunoSEQ multiplex PCR, the repertoire was profiled, and TCRdb retains in-frame clones only, with some absent. The sample gives some 25,000 clones, 84% of which show up once; 8% to 10% is in the top ten. The data were taken from a study of PD-L1 blockade in urothelial cancer. The CDR3 spans 17 residues. V lost 2 bases and J lost 4; bases outside the gene matches: 7. Germline values: CDR1 SEHNR, CDR2 FQNEAQ (reference sequence). This rearrangement joins TRBV7-9 to TRBJ2-1; 11 bases fit TRBD2. Specimen: PBMCs, collected around atezolizumab (anti-PD-L1) treatment. This receptor was obtained from a man in his 70s with urothelial cancer. CDR3 sequence reads: CASSLFGLAGGYNEQFF. The CDR3 nucleotides are TGTGCCAGCAGCTTATTTGGTCTAGCGGGAGGTTACAATGAGCAGTTCTTC.